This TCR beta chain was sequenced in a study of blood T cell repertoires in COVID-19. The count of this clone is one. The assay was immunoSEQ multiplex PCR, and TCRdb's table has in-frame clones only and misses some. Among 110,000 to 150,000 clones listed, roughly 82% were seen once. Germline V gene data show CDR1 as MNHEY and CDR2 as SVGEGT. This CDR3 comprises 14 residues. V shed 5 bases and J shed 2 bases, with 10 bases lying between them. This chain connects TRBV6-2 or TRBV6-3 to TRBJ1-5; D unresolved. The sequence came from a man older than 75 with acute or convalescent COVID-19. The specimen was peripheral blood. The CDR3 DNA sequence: TGTGCCAGCAGTGACGAGGCAGGCAATCAGCCCCAGCATTTT. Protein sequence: CASSDEAGNQPQHF.